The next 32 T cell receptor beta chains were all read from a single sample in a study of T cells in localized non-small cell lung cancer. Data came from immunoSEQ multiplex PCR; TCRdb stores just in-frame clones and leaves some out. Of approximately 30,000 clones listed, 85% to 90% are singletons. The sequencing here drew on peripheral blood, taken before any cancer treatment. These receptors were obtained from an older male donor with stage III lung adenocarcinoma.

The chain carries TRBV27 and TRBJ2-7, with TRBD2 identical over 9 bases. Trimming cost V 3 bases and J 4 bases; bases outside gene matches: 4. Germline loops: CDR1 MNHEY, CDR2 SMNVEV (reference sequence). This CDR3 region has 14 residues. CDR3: CASSLAAGGYEQYF. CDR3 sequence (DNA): TGTGCCAGCAGTTTGGCAGCGGGAGGTTACGAGCAGTACTTC.

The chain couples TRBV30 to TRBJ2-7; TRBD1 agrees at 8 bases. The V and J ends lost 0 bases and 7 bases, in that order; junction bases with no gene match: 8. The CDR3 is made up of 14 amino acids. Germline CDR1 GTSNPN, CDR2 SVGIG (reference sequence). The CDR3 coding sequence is TGTGCCTGGAGTGTGGCAGGGGGCTCAGGAGAGCAGTACTTC. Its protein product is CAWSVAGGSGEQYF.

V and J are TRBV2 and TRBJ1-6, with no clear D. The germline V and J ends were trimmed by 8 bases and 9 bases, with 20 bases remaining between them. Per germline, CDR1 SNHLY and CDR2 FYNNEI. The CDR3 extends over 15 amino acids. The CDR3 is CASLPRAATGSPLHF. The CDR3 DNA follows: TGTGCCAGCCTCCCTAGGGCAGCTACGGGTTCACCCCTCCACTTT.

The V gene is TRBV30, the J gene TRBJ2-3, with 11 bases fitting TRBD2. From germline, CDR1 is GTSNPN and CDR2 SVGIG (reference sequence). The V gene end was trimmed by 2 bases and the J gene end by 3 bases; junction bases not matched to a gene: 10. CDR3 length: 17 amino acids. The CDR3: CAWSRLAGGPRTDTQYF. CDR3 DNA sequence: TGTGCCTGGAGTAGATTAGCGGGAGGGCCACGGACAGATACGCAGTATTTT. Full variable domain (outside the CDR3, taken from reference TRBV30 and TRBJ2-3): SQTIHQWPATLVQPVGSPLSLECTVEGTSNPNLYWYRQAAGRGLQLLFYSVGIGQISSEVPQNLSASRPQDRQFILSSKKLLLSDSGFYLCAWSRLAGGPRTDTQYFGPGTRLTVL.

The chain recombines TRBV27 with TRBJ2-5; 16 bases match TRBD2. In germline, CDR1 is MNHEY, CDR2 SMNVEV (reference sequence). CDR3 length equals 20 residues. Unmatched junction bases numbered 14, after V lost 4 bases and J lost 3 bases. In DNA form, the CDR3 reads TGTGCCAGCAGTTCACTCGGGACTAGCGGGAGGGTTCGCGAGAAAGAGACCCAGTACTTC. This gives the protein CASSSLGTSGRVREKETQYF.

For the CDR3, the DNA is TGTGCCAGCAGCGGATCGACAGTTAACACTGAAGCTTTCTTT. Translating gives CASSGSTVNTEAFF. The chain couples TRBV7-8 to TRBJ1-1, with D possibly matching TRBD1 (5 bases). In germline, CDR1 is SGHVS, CDR2 FQNEAQ. The CDR3 is 14 residues long. Trimming stripped 5 bases from V and 2 bases from J, with 12 bases between.

The CDR3 loop reads CASTLGQGRSPLHF. The CDR3 DNA follows: TGTGCCAGCACTCTCGGACAGGGAAGGTCACCCCTCCACTTT. V is TRBV6-1 and J is TRBJ1-6, with TRBD1 matching 8 bases. The CDR3 consists of 14 residues. Trimming took 7 bases from V and 10 from J; bases not matched to a gene: 9. Germline V gives CDR1 MNHNS, CDR2 SASEGT.

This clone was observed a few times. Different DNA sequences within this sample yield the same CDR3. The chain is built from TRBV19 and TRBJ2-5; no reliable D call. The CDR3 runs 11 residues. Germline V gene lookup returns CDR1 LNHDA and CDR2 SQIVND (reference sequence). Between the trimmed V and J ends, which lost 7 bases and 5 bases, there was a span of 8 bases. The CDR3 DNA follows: TGTGCCAGTACCTCCGGTGAGACCCAGTACTTC. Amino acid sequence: CASTSGETQYF.

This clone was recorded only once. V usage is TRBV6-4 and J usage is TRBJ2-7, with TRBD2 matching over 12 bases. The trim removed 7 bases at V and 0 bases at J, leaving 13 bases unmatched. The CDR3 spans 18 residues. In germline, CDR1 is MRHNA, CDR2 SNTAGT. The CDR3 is CASTEKTSGGSFSYEQYF. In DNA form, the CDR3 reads TGTGCCAGCACCGAGAAGACTAGCGGGGGATCCTTCTCCTACGAGCAGTACTTC.

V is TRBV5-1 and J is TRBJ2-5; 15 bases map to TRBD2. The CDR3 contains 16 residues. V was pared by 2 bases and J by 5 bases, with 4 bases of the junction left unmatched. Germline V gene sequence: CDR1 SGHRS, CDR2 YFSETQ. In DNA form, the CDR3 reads TGCGCCAGCAGCTTCGGGACTAGCGGGAGGACGGAGACCCAGTACTTC. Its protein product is CASSFGTSGRTETQYF.

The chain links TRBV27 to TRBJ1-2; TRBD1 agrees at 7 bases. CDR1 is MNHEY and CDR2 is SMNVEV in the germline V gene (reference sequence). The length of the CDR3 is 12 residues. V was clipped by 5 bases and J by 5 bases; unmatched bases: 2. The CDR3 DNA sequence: TGTGCCAGCAGTAACAGGGGTTATGGCTACACCTTC. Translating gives CASSNRGYGYTF.

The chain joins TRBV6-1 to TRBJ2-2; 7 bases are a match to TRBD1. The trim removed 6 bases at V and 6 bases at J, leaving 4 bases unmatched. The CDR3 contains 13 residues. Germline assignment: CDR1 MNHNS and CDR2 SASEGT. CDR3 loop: CASRQTGPGELFF. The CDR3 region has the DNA TGTGCCAGCAGACAGACAGGGCCCGGGGAGCTGTTTTTT.

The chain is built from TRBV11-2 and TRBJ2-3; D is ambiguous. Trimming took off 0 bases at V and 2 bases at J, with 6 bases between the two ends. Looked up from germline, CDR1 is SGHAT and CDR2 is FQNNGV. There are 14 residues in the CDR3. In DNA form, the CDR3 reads TGTGCCAGCAGCTTAGATTGGGCCACAGATACGCAGTATTTT. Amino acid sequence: CASSLDWATDTQYF.

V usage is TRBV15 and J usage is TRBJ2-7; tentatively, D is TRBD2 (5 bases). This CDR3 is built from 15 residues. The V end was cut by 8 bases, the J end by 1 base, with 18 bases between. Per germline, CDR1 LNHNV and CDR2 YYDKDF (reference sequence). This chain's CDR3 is CATEGSGVASYEQYF. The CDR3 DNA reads TGTGCCACCGAGGGTAGTGGGGTTGCATCCTACGAGCAGTACTTC.

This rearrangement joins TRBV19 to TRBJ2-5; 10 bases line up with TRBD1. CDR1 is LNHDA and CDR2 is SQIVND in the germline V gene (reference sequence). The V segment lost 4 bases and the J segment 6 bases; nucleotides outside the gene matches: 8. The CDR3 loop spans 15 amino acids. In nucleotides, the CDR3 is TGTGCCAGTAGTAACACGGGACAGGGGAGGCAGACCCAGTACTTC. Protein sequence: CASSNTGQGRQTQYF.

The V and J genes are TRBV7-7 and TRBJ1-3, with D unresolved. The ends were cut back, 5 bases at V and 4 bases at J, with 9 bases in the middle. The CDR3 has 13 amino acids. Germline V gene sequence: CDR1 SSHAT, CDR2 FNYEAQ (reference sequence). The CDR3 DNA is TGTGCCAGCAGCCGGAGCCAGGGAAACACCATATATTTT. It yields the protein CASSRSQGNTIYF.

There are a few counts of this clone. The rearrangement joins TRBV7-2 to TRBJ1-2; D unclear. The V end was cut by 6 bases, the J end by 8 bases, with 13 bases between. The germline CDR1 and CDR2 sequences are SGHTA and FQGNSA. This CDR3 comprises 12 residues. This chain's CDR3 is CASRPEVGGYTF. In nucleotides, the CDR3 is TGTGCCAGCAGACCTGAAGTTGGGGGCTACACCTTC.

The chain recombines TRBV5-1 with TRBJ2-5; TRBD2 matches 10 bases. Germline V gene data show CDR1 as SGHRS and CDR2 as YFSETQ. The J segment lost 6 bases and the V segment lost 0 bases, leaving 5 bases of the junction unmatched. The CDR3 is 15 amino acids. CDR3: CASSLESGGAKTQYF. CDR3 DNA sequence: TGCGCCAGCAGCTTGGAAAGCGGGGGGGCAAAGACCCAGTACTTC.

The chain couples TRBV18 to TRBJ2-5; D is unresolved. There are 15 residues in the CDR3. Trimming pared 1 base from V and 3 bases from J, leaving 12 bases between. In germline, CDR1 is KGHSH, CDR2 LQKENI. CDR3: CASSPLGGDEETQYF. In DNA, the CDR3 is TGTGCCAGCTCACCACTGGGCGGCGACGAAGAGACCCAGTACTTC.

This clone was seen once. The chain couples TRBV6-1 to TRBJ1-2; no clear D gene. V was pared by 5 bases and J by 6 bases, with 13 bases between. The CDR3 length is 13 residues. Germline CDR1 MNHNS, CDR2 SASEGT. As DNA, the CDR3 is TGTGCCAGCAGTAACCGGGTATGGGATGGCTACACCTTC. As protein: CASSNRVWDGYTF.

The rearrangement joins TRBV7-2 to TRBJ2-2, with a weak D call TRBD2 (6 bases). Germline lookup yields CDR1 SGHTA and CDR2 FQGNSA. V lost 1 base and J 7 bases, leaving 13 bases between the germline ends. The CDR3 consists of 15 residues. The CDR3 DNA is TGTGCCAGCAGCTTAGTCACGGGAGCGGGCGGGGAGCTGTTTTTT. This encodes CASSLVTGAGGELFF. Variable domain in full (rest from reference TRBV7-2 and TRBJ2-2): GAGVSQSPSNKVTEKGKDVELRCDPISGHTALYWYRQSLGQGLEFLIYFQGNSAPDKSGLPSDRFSAERTGGSVSTLTIQRTQQEDSAVYLCASSLVTGAGGELFFGEGSRLTVL.

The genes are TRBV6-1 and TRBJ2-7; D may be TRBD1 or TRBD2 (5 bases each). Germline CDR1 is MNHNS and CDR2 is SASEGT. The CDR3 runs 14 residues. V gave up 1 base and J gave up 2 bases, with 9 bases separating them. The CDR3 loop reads CASSEGGAAYEQYF. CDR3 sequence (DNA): TGTGCCAGCAGTGAAGGAGGGGCGGCCTACGAGCAGTACTTC.

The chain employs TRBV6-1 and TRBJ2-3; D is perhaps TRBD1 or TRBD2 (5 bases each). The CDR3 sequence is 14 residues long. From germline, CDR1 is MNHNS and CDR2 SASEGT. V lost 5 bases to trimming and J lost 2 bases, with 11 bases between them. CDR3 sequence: CASSPGTLTDTQYF. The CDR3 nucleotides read TGTGCCAGCAGTCCCGGGACCCTCACAGATACGCAGTATTTT.

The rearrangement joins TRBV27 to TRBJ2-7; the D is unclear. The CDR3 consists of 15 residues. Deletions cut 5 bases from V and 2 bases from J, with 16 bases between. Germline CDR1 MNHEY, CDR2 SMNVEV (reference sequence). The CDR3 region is CASSPGPPPTYEQYF. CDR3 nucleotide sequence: TGTGCCAGCAGTCCGGGTCCTCCTCCTACCTACGAGCAGTACTTC.

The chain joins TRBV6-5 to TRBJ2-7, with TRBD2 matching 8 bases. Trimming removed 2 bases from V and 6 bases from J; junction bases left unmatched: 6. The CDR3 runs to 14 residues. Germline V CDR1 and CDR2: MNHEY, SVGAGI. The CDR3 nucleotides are TGTGCCAGCAGTTACAAGCGGGAGCACGGCGAGCAGTACTTC. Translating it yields CASSYKREHGEQYF.

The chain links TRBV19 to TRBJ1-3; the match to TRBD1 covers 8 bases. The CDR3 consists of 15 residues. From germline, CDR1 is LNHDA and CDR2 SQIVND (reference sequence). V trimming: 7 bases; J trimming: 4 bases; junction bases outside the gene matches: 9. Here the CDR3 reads CASTMGQALGNTIYF. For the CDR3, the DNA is TGTGCCAGTACCATGGGACAGGCTCTCGGAAACACCATATATTTT.

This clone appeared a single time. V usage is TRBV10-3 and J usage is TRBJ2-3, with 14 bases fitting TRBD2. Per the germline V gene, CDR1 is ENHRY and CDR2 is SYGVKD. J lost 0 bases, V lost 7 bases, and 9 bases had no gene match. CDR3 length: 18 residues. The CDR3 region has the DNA TGTGCCATCACCCCGACTAGCGGGAGGGCGGGCAGCACAGATACGCAGTATTTT. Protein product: CAITPTSGRAGSTDTQYF.

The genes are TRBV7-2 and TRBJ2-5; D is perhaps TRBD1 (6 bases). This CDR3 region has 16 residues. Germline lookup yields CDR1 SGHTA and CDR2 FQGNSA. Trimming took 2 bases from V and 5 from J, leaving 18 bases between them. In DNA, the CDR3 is TGTGCCAGCAGCTTACAGGGGCGCATCCCGGGGGAGACCCAGTACTTC. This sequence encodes CASSLQGRIPGETQYF.

CDR3 loop: CAWSVRGEEQFF. The CDR3 DNA reads as TGTGCCTGGAGTGTCCGGGGCGAGGAGCAGTTCTTC. J is TRBJ2-1 and V is TRBV30; TRBD1 or TRBD2 may be the D gene (5 bases each). Germline V gene data show CDR1 as GTSNPN and CDR2 as SVGIG (reference sequence). There are 12 residues in the CDR3. The V and J ends lost 0 bases and 10 bases respectively, with 10 bases between them.

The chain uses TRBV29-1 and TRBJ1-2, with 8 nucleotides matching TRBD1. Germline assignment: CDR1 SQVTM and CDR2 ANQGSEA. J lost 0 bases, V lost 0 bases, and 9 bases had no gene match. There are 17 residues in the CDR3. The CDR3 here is CSVEDVQGAGANYGYTF. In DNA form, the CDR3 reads TGCAGCGTTGAAGATGTCCAGGGGGCAGGGGCTAACTATGGCTACACCTTC.

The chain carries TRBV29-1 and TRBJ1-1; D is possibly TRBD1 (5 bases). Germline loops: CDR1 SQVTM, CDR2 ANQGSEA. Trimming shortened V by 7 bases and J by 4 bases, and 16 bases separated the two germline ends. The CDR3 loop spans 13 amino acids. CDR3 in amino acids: CSGAGPGGTEAFF. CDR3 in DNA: TGCAGCGGAGCCGGTCCGGGGGGCACTGAAGCTTTCTTT. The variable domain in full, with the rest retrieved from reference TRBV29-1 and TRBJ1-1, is SAVISQKPSRDICQRGTSLTIQCQVDSQVTMMFWYRQQPGQSLTLIATANQGSEATYESGFVIDKFPISRPNLTFSTLTVSNMSPEDSSIYLCSGAGPGGTEAFFGQGTRLTVV.

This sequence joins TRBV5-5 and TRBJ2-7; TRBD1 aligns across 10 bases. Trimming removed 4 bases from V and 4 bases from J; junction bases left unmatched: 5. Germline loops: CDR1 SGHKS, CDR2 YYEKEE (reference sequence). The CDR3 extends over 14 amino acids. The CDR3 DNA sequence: TGTGCCAGCAGCCCTCCGGGACAGGGGTACGAGCAGTACTTC. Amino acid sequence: CASSPPGQGYEQYF.